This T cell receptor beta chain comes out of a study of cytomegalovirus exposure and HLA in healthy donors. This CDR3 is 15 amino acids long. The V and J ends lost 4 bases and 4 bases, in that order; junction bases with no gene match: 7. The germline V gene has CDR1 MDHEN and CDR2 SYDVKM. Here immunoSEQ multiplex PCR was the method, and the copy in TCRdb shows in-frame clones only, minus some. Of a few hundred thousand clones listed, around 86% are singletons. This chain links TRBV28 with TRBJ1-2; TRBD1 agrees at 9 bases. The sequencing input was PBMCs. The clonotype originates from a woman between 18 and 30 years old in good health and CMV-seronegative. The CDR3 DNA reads TGTGCCAGCAGTTCCCCGCGACAGGGGGGCTATGGCTACACCTTC. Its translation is CASSSPRQGGYGYTF.